This T cell receptor beta chain derives from a study of post-analysis software for immune sequencing data. Whole-study context: Disease trajectories encompassed relapsing-remitting, secondary progressive and progressive-relapsing multiple sclerosis.

This clonotype was recorded once. The antigen is unknown. Broader study findings: By F measure, samples from a shared preparation batch strongly co-clustered. Compared against controls, patients with multiple sclerosis displayed significantly lower normalized Chao1 diversity. Compared with controls, patients had more of roughly five TRBV segments, including TRBV5-6, TRBV5-1 and TRBV20-1.

V dropped 5 bases and J dropped 1 base, with 23 bases sitting between them. Per the germline V gene, CDR1 is MGHRA and CDR2 is YSYEKL. The CDR3 covers 18 residues. Researchers reported that TCR beta cDNA libraries carried unique molecular identifiers. Roughly 0.5 million cDNA molecules were obtained from 1 to 10 million T cells. TCRdb reprocessed the PCR reads with MiXCR, giving one entry per CDR3 protein. The repertoire consists of about 680,000 distinct CDR3 sequences, with over 45% occurring once and the leading ten covering about 11%. V is TRBV4-1 and J is TRBJ1-1, with D maybe TRBD1 (6 bases). The source is a girl aged 2 to 9 with multiple sclerosis. The material sequenced was blood. The CDR3 DNA sequence: TGCGCCAGCAGCTTACTACCACAGGGCTTTTGGGGGAACACTGAAGCTTTCTTT. Amino acids: CASSLLPQGFWGNTEAFF.